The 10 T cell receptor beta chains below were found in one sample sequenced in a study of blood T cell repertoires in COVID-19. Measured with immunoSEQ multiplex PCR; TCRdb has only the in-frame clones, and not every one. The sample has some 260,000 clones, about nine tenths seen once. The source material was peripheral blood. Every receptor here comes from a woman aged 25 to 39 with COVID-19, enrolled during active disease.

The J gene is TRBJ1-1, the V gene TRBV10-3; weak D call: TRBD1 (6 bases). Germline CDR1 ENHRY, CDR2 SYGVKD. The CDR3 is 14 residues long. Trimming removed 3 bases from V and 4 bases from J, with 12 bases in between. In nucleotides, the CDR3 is TGTGCCATCAGTGATAAGGGGGTTGGCACTGAAGCTTTCTTT. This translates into CAISDKGVGTEAFF.

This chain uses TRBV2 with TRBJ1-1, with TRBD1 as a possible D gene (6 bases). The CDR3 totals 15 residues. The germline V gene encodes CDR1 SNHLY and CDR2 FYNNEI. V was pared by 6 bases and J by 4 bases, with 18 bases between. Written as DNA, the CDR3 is TGTGCCAGCAGGACCAAACAGGGACGTCGCACTGAAGCTTTCTTT. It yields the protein CASRTKQGRRTEAFF.

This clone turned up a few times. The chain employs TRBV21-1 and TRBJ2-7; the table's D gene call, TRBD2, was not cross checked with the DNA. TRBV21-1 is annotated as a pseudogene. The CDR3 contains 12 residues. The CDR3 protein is CSRSGSGYEQYV. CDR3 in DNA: TGCAGCCGCTCGGGGAGCGGGTACGAGCAGTACGTC.

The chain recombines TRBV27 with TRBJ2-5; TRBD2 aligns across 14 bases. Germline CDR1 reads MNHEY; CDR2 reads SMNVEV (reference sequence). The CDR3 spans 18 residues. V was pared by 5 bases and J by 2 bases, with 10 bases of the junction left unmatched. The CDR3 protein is CASSPGTSGGTQQETQYF. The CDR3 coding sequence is TGTGCCAGCAGTCCTGGGACTAGCGGGGGTACCCAACAAGAGACCCAGTACTTC.

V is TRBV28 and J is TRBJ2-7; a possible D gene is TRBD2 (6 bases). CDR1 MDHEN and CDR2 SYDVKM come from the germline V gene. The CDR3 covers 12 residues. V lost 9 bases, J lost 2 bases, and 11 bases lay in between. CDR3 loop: CASSAGPYEQYF. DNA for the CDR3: TGTGCCAGTTCAGCGGGTCCCTACGAGCAGTACTTC.

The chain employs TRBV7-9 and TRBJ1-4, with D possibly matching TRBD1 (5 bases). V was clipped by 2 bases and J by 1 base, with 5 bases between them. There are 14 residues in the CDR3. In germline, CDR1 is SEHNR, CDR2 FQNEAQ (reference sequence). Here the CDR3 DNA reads TGTGCCAGCAGCTTACAGGGAACTAATGAAAAACTGTTTTTT. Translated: CASSLQGTNEKLFF.

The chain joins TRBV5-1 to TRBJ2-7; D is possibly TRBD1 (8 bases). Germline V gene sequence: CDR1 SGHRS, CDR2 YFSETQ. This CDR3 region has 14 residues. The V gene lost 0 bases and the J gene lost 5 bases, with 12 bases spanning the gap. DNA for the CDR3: TGCGCCAGCAGCTTGGGGACAGGGAGGGACGAGCAGTACTTC. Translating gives CASSLGTGRDEQYF.

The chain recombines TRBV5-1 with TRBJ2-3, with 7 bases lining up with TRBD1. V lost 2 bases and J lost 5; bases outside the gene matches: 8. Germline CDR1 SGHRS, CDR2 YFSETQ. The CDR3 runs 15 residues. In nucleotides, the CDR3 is TGCGCCAGCAGCTTCATTGAGGGGGCAGGAGATACGCAGTATTTT. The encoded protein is CASSFIEGAGDTQYF.

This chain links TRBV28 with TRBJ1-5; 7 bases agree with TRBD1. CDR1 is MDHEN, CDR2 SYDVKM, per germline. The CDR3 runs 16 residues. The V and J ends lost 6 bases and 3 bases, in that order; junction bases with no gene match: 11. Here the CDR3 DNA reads TGTGCCAGCAGCCGTAACAGGGGTGGGCCCAATCAGCCCCAGCATTTT. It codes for CASSRNRGGPNQPQHF.

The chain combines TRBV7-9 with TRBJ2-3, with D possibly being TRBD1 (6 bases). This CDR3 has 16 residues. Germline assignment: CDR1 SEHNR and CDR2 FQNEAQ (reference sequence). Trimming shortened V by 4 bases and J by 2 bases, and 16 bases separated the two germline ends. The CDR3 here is CASSSEPGHYTDTQYF. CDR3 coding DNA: TGTGCCAGCAGCTCCGAGCCGGGACACTACACAGATACGCAGTATTTT.